The entry below gives a single TCR beta chain sequence along with its context. The CDR3 length is 15 residues. Germline assignment: CDR1 MRHNA and CDR2 SNTAGT. V was clipped by 3 bases and J by 0 bases; unmatched bases: 2. The sample belongs to a study of blood T cell repertoires in COVID-19. TCRdb's table, derived via immunoSEQ multiplex PCR, lists solely in-frame clones and lacks some. The data show fewer than 200,000 clones, under 90% seen once. This chain links TRBV6-4 with TRBJ2-5; the match to TRBD2 covers 9 bases. The clonotype comes from a man aged 60-69 years who had recovered from COVID-19. Input material: PBMCs or T cells enriched from blood (not recorded which). Written as DNA, the CDR3 is TGTGCCAGCAGTGAGCTAGCGGGGAACCAAGAGACCCAGTACTTC. Its translation is CASSELAGNQETQYF.